This paragraph reports one T cell receptor beta chain. The antigen is not known. This sample was taken from a study of cytomegalovirus exposure and HLA in healthy donors. This PCR relied on a set of 60 Vbeta primers and 13 Jbeta primers. Profiled with immunoSEQ multiplex PCR; TCRdb holds only in-frame clones, not every one. The repertoire holds roughly 200,000 clones, with almost 70% as singletons. Study-level points and caveats: Confirmation in vitro established that three CMV-associated chains were specific for CMV antigens.

The receptor was derived from a middle-aged man in good health and CMV-seropositive. Sequencing was carried out using PBMCs.

CDR3 protein: CASSLPPISYEQYF. The DNA for the CDR3 is TGTGCCAGCAGCTTACCCCCTATCTCTTACGAGCAGTACTTC. The rearrangement joins TRBV11-2 to TRBJ2-7; D is unclear. The CDR3 is 14 residues long. V lost 2 bases to trimming and J lost 4 bases, with 12 bases between them. Germline CDR1 and CDR2: SGHAT and FQNNGV.